The 3 T cell receptor beta chains below all came from one sample that was sequenced in a study of T cells in Graves' hyperthyroidism and ophthalmopathy. Template material for amplifying TCR beta CDR3 regions consisted of RNA transcripts. Researchers ran a first-round RT-PCR on the TCR CDR3 using the HTBI primer set. MiXCR was run by TCRdb on the multiplex PCR reads, yielding one entry per CDR3 protein. The sample lists about 290,000 distinct CDR3 sequences; roughly 13% were seen once. Sequenced sample: blood. Receptors were obtained from a woman in her twenties or thirties with Graves' hyperthyroidism that later progressed to Graves' ophthalmopathy.

In its sample, this clonotype ranks as medium-sized. The chain carries TRBV7-3 and TRBJ2-2; TRBD1 matches at 7 bases. CDR1 and CDR2 from the germline V gene are SGHTA and FQGTGA. The CDR3 totals 15 residues. Trimming cost V 3 bases and J 0 bases; bases outside gene matches: 1. The CDR3 sequence: CASSFGQANTGELFF. DNA for the CDR3: TGTGCCAGCAGCTTCGGACAGGCGAACACCGGGGAGCTGTTTTTT.

This clonotype was seen at least ten times. CDR3 loop: CASSKGQGSYEQYF. CDR3 sequence (DNA): TGTGCCAGCAGCAAGGGACAGGGTTCCTACGAGCAGTACTTC. The chain links TRBV3-1 to TRBJ2-7; 9 bases match TRBD1. The CDR3 runs 14 residues. Trimming at V came to 5 bases and at J to 1 base, leaving 3 bases not matched to a gene. Germline V gives CDR1 LGHDT, CDR2 YNNKEL (reference sequence).

This clonotype has at least ten counts. The DNA for the CDR3 is TGTGCCAGCAGGGGAGAAGGGACTGAAGCTTTCTTT. Its protein is CASRGEGTEAFF. V usage is TRBV7-9 and J usage is TRBJ1-1; D not certain. The ends were cut back, 6 bases at V and 5 bases at J, with 10 bases in the middle. The CDR3 consists of 12 residues. Germline-derived CDR1 and CDR2 are SEHNR and FQNEAQ (reference sequence). The full variable domain, in which reference TRBV7-9 and TRBJ1-1 provide the parts outside the CDR3, is DTGVSQNPRHKITKRGQNVTFRCDPISEHNRLYWYRQTLGQGPEFLTYFQNEAQLEKSRLLSDRFSAERPKGSFSTLEIQRTEQGDSAMYLCASRGEGTEAFFGQGTRLTVV.